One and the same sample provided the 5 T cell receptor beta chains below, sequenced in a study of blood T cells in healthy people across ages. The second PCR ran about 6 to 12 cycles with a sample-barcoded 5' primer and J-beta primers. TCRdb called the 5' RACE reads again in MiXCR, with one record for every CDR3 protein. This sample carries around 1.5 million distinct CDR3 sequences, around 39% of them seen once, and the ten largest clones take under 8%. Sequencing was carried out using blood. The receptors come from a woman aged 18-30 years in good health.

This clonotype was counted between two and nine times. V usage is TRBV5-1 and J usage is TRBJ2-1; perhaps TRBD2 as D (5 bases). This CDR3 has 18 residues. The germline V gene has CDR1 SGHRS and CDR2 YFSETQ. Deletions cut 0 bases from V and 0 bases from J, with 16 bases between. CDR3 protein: CASSLALSGSNSYNEQFF. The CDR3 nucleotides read TGCGCCAGCAGCTTGGCATTATCGGGGTCCAACTCCTACAATGAGCAGTTCTTC.

The CDR3 loop reads CASSVARSSYEQYF. The CDR3 DNA reads as TGCGCCAGCAGCGTTGCGCGGAGCTCCTACGAGCAGTACTTC. The J gene is TRBJ2-5, the V gene TRBV5-1; no clear D. The J call may be mistaken, given a closer DNA end match to TRBJ2-7. The CDR3 is 14 amino acids. Per the germline V gene, CDR1 is SGHRS and CDR2 is YFSETQ.

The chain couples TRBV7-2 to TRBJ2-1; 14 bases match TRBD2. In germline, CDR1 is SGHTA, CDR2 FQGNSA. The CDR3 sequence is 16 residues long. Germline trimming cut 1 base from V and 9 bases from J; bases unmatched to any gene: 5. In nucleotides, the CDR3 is TGTGCCAGCAGCTTAGGGGGACTAGCGGGAGAGGTTGAGCAGTTCTTC. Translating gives CASSLGGLAGEVEQFF. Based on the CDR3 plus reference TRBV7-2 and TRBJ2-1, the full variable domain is GAGVSQSPSNKVTEKGKDVELRCDPISGHTALYWYRQSLGQGLEFLIYFQGNSAPDKSGLPSDRFSAERTGGSVSTLTIQRTQQEDSAVYLCASSLGGLAGEVEQFFGPGTRLTVL.

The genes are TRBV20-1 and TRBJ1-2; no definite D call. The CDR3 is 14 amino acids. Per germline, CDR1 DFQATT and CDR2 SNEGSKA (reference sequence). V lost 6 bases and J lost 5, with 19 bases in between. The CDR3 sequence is CSASTTLGTYGYTF. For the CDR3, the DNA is TGCAGTGCCTCTACTACTCTTGGAACATATGGCTACACCTTC.

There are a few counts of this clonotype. The CDR3 DNA reads as TGCAGCGTTGGTTGGGGGACCTCTACCTACGAGCAGTACTTC. It encodes CSVGWGTSTYEQYF. The V call is TRBV29-1, the J call TRBJ2-7; D is perhaps TRBD1 or TRBD2 (5 bases each). Trimming pared 4 bases from V and 2 bases from J, leaving 15 bases between. The germline V gene encodes CDR1 SQVTM and CDR2 ANQGSEA. The CDR3 sequence is 14 residues long.